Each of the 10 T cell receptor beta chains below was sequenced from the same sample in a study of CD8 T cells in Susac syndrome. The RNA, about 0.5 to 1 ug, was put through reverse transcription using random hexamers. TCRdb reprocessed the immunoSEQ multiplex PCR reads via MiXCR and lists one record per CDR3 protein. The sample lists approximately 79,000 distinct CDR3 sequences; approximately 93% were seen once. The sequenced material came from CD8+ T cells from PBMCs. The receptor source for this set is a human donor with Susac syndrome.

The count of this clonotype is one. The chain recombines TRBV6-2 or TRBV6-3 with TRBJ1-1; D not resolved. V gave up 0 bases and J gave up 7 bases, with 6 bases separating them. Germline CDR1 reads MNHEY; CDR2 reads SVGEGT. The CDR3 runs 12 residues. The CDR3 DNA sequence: TGTGCCAGCAGTTACTCAGCGGGTGAAGCTTTCTTT. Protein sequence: CASSYSAGEAFF.

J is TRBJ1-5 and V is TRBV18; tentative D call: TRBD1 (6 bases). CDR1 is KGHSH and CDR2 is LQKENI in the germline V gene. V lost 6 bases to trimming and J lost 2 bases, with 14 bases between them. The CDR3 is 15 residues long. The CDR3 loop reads CASSLTGTRNQPQHF. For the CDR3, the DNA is TGTGCCAGCTCCCTCACAGGGACCCGCAATCAGCCCCAGCATTTT.

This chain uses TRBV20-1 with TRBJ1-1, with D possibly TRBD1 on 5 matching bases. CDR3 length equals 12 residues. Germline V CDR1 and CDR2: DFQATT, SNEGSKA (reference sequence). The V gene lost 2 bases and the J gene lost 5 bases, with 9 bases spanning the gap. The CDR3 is CSARKGVTEAFF. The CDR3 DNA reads TGCAGTGCTAGAAAAGGGGTGACTGAAGCTTTCTTT.

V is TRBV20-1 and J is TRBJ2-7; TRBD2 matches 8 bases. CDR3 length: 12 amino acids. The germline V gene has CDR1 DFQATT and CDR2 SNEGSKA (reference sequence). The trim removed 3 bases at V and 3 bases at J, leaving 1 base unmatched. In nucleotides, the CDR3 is TGCAGTGCTAGGGGGACTAGCTACGAGCAGTACTTC. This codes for CSARGTSYEQYF.

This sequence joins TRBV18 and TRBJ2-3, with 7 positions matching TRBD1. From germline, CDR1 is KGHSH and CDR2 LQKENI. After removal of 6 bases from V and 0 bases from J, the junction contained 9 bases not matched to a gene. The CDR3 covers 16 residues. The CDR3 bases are TGTGCCAGCTCCCTGACAGGGTACGGAAGCACAGATACGCAGTATTTT. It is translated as CASSLTGYGSTDTQYF.

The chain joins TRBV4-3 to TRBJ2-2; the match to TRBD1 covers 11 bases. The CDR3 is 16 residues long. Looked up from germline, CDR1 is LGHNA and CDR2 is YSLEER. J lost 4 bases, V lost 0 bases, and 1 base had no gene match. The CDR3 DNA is TGCGCCAGCAGCCAAGACGGGACAGGGGGCACCGGGGAGCTGTTTTTT. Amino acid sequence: CASSQDGTGGTGELFF.

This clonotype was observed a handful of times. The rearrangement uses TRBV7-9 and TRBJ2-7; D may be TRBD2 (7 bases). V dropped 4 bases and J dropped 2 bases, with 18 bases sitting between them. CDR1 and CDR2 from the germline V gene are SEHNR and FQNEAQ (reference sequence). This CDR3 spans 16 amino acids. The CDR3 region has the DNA TGTGCCAGCAGCTCCGGGGGAGGGGGGGACCCCTACGAGCAGTACTTC. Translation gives CASSSGGGGDPYEQYF.

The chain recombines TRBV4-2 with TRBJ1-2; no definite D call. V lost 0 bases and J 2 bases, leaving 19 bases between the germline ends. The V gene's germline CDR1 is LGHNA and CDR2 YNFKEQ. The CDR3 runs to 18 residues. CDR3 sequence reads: CASSQDSGALQPNYGYTF. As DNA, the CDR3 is TGTGCCAGCAGCCAAGATTCGGGCGCGCTCCAGCCAAACTATGGCTACACCTTC.

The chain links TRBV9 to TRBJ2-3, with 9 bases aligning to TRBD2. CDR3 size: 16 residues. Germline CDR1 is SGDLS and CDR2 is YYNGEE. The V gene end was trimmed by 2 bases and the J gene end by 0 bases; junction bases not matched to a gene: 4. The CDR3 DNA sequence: TGTGCCAGCAGCGTGAGCGGGGGGATGAGCACAGATACGCAGTATTTT. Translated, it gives CASSVSGGMSTDTQYF. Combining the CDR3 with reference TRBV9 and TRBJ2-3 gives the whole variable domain DSGVTQTPKHLITATGQRVTLRCSPRSGDLSVYWYQQSLDQGLQFLIQYYNGEERAKGNILERFSAQQFPDLHSELNLSSLELGDSALYFCASSVSGGMSTDTQYFGPGTRLTVL.

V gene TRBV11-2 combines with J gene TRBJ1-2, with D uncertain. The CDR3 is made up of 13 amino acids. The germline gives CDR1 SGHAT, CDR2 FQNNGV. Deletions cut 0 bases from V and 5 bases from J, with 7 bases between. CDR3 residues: CASSLDPGYGYTF. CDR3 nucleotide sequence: TGTGCCAGCAGCTTAGATCCGGGGTATGGCTACACCTTC.